Included here is one TCR beta chain sequence, with context. Its antigen remains unknown. The data originate from a study of CD8 T cells in ankylosing spondylitis. The study, taken as a whole, reports: Prior work had noted some motif variants in reactive arthritis blood and synovial fluid.

TCRdb ran MiXCR on the 5' RACE reads and lists one entry per CDR3 protein. The data hold some 90,000 distinct CDR3 sequences, with approximately 30% observed a single time. CDR3 length equals 14 residues. Trimming at V came to 6 bases and at J to 0 bases, leaving 4 bases not matched to a gene. The germline gives CDR1 DFQATT, CDR2 SNEGSKA (reference sequence). The V gene is TRBV20-1, the J gene TRBJ2-1, with TRBD2 identical over 8 bases. The sequence came from a male donor with ankylosing spondylitis or in good health (not recorded which). Sequenced sample: blood, either unsorted or a sorted T cell fraction (not recorded which). The CDR3 region has the DNA TGCAGTGCCCCCGGGACTAGCTCCTACAATGAGCAGTTCTTC. Translated, it gives CSAPGTSSYNEQFF.